The 18 T cell receptor beta chains below all came from one sample that was sequenced in a study of T cell responses to AZD1222 COVID-19 vaccine. Clones were read by immunoSEQ multiplex PCR, and TCRdb kept only the in-frame ones, dropping some. The profile shows about 110,000 clones, 85% to 95% of them singletons. Sequenced material: peripheral blood, taken on day 0 of AZD1222 vaccination. These receptor sequences come from an adult in good health.

This clone was counted once. Other DNA variants within this sample encode the same CDR3. J is TRBJ2-7 and V is TRBV3-1 (or the pseudogene TRBV3-2); D is unclear. The germline CDR1 and CDR2 sequences are LGHDT and YNNKEL (reference sequence). This CDR3 is 12 amino acids long. The ends were cut back, 1 base at V and 4 bases at J, with 5 bases in the middle. Here the CDR3 reads CASSQVEYEQYF. CDR3 bases: TGTGCCAGCAGCCAAGTGGAGTACGAGCAGTACTTC.

The CDR3 nucleotides are TGTGCCAGTAACGGGGGAAGCACAGATACGCAGTATTTT. This sequence encodes CASNGGSTDTQYF. This chain uses TRBV19 with TRBJ2-3, with D possibly matching TRBD2 (6 bases). Deletions cut 7 bases from V and 0 bases from J, with 8 bases between. Germline CDR1 and CDR2: LNHDA and SQIVND (reference sequence). This CDR3 has 13 amino acids. Full variable domain (missing parts from reference TRBV19 and TRBJ2-3): DGGITQSPKYLFRKEGQNVTLSCEQNLNHDAMYWYRQDPGQGLRLIYYSQIVNDFQKGDIAEGYSVSREKKESFPLTVTSAQKNPTAFYLCASNGGSTDTQYFGPGTRLTVL.

This clone has more than one count but fewer than ten. CDR3 nucleotides: TGTGCCAGCAAATCTGGGGCCAACGTCCTGACTTTC. Protein: CASKSGANVLTF. V and J are TRBV6-5 and TRBJ2-6; D gene unclear. The germline V and J ends were trimmed by 7 bases and 1 base, with 2 bases remaining between them. Looked up from germline, CDR1 is MNHEY and CDR2 is SVGAGI. The CDR3 consists of 12 residues.

The rearrangement uses TRBV28 and TRBJ2-7; tentatively, D is TRBD1 (5 bases). V was trimmed by 3 bases and J by 5 bases, leaving 20 bases between them. In germline, CDR1 is MDHEN, CDR2 SYDVKM. The CDR3 consists of 16 residues. The CDR3 region has the DNA TGTGCCAGCAGTTTCACGACAGTTATAGCAGGAAACGAGCAGTACTTC. It specifies CASSFTTVIAGNEQYF.

V and J are TRBV24-1 and TRBJ1-3, with unresolved D. The CDR3 runs to 12 residues. V dropped 6 bases and J dropped 1 base, with 3 bases sitting between them. Germline CDR1 KGHDR, CDR2 SFDVKD. The CDR3 nucleotides read TGTGCCACCAGTTCTTCTGGAAACACCATATATTTT. Encoded protein: CATSSSGNTIYF.

The CDR3 DNA sequence: TGTGCCAGCATATCCTCGGGGGACGAAAAACTGTTTTTT. Protein sequence: CASISSGDEKLFF. The V and J genes are TRBV2 and TRBJ1-4; D perhaps matches TRBD1 (5 bases). This CDR3 is built from 13 residues. Trimming shortened V by 7 bases and J by 8 bases, and 14 bases separated the two germline ends. Germline CDR1 and CDR2: SNHLY and FYNNEI.

The J gene is TRBJ2-3, the V gene TRBV11-3, with D maybe TRBD2 (5 bases). The CDR3 contains 16 residues. Trimming removed 3 bases from V and 0 bases from J, with 13 bases in between. Germline CDR1 SGHNT, CDR2 YENEEA. The DNA for the CDR3 is TGTGCCAGCAGCTTTGAGCACGGACTTAGCACAGATACGCAGTATTTT. Its protein is CASSFEHGLSTDTQYF.

The rearrangement links TRBV25-1 to TRBJ1-1; possibly TRBD1 for D (5 bases). Germline V gene data show CDR1 as MGHDK and CDR2 as SYGVNS. V dropped 6 bases and J dropped 8 bases, with 19 bases sitting between them. This CDR3 comprises 14 residues. The CDR3 reads CASSAGTGLIEAFF. CDR3 DNA: TGTGCCAGCAGCGCCGGGACTGGGTTAATCGAAGCTTTCTTT.

This chain links TRBV2 with TRBJ2-5, with TRBD1 matching over 12 bases. Trimming cost V 9 bases and J 4 bases; bases outside gene matches: 6. The CDR3 is 14 residues long. Germline assignment: CDR1 SNHLY and CDR2 FYNNEI. This CDR3 is CASPGTGGGETQYF. For the CDR3, the DNA is TGTGCCAGTCCCGGGACAGGGGGCGGAGAGACCCAGTACTTC.

This clone was observed a single time. The V and J genes are TRBV4-1 and TRBJ1-1; TRBD1 matches at 9 bases. Trimming took 0 bases from V and 8 from J; bases not matched to a gene: 7. The CDR3 covers 15 residues. Looked up from germline, CDR1 is MGHRA and CDR2 is YSYEKL. CDR3 nucleotide sequence: TGCGCCAGCAGCCAAGAAACGCGGGACAGGGAGGAAGCTTTCTTT. Translating it yields CASSQETRDREEAFF.

V is TRBV7-9 and J is TRBJ2-7, with TRBD2 as a possible D gene (5 bases). Between the trimmed V and J ends, which lost 0 bases and 6 bases, there was a span of 15 bases. The CDR3 extends over 15 amino acids. Germline V gene data show CDR1 as SEHNR and CDR2 as FQNEAQ (reference sequence). CDR3: CASSLAGGFEAEQYF. In DNA form, the CDR3 reads TGTGCCAGCAGCTTAGCAGGCGGGTTCGAAGCCGAGCAGTACTTC.

This chain connects TRBV19 to TRBJ2-1; D ambiguous. The CDR3 length is 14 residues. Germline CDR1 is LNHDA and CDR2 is SQIVND (reference sequence). The V and J ends lost 4 bases and 0 bases respectively, with 7 bases between them. As DNA, the CDR3 is TGTGCCAGTAGTACCCCGAGCTCCTACAATGAGCAGTTCTTC. This gives the protein CASSTPSSYNEQFF.

The CDR3 bases are TGTGCCAGCAGCTTCGGGACGCTAGCGGGGGACGAGACCCAGTACTTC. As protein: CASSFGTLAGDETQYF. The rearrangement joins TRBV11-3 to TRBJ2-5, with 10 bases aligning to TRBD2. J lost 5 bases, V lost 3 bases, and 9 bases had no gene match. CDR3 length equals 16 residues. Germline V gives CDR1 SGHNT, CDR2 YENEEA.

The J gene is TRBJ1-1, the V gene TRBV5-4; 7 bases are a match to TRBD1. With 4 bases clipped from V and 5 bases from J, the junction kept 11 bases outside the gene matches. This CDR3 contains 15 residues. Looked up from germline, CDR1 is SGHNT and CDR2 is YYREEE (reference sequence). CDR3 region: CASSRDSEGYTEAFF. CDR3 in DNA: TGTGCCAGCAGCCGGGACAGCGAGGGATATACTGAAGCTTTCTTT.

The rearrangement links TRBV4-1 to TRBJ2-3, with TRBD1 matching over 8 bases. The germline V gene has CDR1 MGHRA and CDR2 YSYEKL. CDR3 length equals 15 residues. With V trimmed by 1 base and J by 3 bases, 3 bases remained unmatched. CDR3 DNA: TGCGCCAGCAGCCAAGCCACAGGGGGGACAGATACGCAGTATTTT. This encodes CASSQATGGTDTQYF.

This clone was counted once. This sequence joins TRBV29-1 and TRBJ2-7, with D perhaps matching TRBD2 (6 bases). Trimming stripped 5 bases from V and 2 bases from J, with 10 bases between. The length of the CDR3 is 12 residues. The germline V gene has CDR1 SQVTM and CDR2 ANQGSEA. CDR3 DNA sequence: TGCAGCGTTTTGCGGGGACCCTACGAGCAGTACTTC. Protein product: CSVLRGPYEQYF.

The V call is TRBV27, the J call TRBJ1-2, with TRBD1 as a possible D gene (5 bases). The CDR3 consists of 13 residues. V gave up 2 bases and J gave up 4 bases, with 8 bases separating them. Germline CDR1 is MNHEY and CDR2 is SMNVEV (reference sequence). The CDR3 spells CASSLQGGYGYTF. In DNA, the CDR3 is TGTGCCAGCAGTTTACAGGGAGGCTATGGCTACACCTTC.

Written as DNA, the CDR3 is TGTGCCAGCTCACCACCCACGCGACAGATTCTCTCCTACGAGCAGTACTTC. It encodes CASSPPTRQILSYEQYF. The rearrangement uses TRBV18 and TRBJ2-7; perhaps TRBD1 as D (5 bases). The CDR3 extends over 17 amino acids. Germline CDR1 KGHSH, CDR2 LQKENI. V was pared by 0 bases and J by 0 bases, with 15 bases between.